This TCR beta chain is from a study of T-cell memory formation after mild COVID-19. Broader study findings: Clones which contracted sat mainly in CM and EM if CD4+, and in EMRA if CD8+.

Trimming took off 0 bases at V and 6 bases at J, with 3 bases between the two ends. Germline-derived CDR1 and CDR2 are MNHNY and SVGAGI (reference sequence). This CDR3 has 12 amino acids. TCRdb re-called the 5' RACE reads through MiXCR, storing one row per CDR3 protein. The profile shows some 200,000 distinct CDR3 sequences, just over 9.5% of them singletons. This clonotype was found many times. Its target is unknown. The sample consisted of PBMCs or a T cell subset sorted from them (not recorded which). The clonotype originates from a man between 18 and 35 years old who had mild COVID-19 (a few samples of this study predate the infection). Cell type and time point are not known. V gene TRBV6-6 combines with J gene TRBJ1-5; D is ambiguous. The CDR3 DNA reads TGTGCCAGCAGTTACTCGATTCAGCCCCAGCATTTT. Residues: CASSYSIQPQHF.